These 16 T cell receptor beta chains were all obtained from the same sample, sequenced in a study of T cells in Graves' hyperthyroidism and ophthalmopathy. It was RNA transcripts that yielded the amplified TCR beta CDR3 regions. The TCR CDR3 was amplified in a first-round RT-PCR using the HTBI primer set. MiXCR was run by TCRdb on the multiplex PCR reads, yielding one entry per CDR3 protein. Seen here are some 570,000 distinct CDR3 sequences, 13% to 15% observed once, and the top ten hold 6.5% to 9%. The sequenced sample consisted of blood. Receptors originate from a woman aged 18-29 years with Graves' ophthalmopathy.

This clonotype has at least ten counts. The genes are TRBV12-5 and TRBJ2-2; TRBD2 is a possible D gene (5 bases). CDR3 length: 15 amino acids. Germline-derived CDR1 and CDR2 are LGHNT and FRNRAP. V lost 2 bases, J lost 1 base, and 8 bases lay in between. CDR3 in amino acids: CASGLIGLNTGELFF. The CDR3 bases are TGTGCTAGTGGTTTGATCGGACTGAACACCGGGGAGCTGTTTTTT. Drawing the rest from reference TRBV12-5 and TRBJ2-2, the complete variable domain is DARVTQTPRHKVTEMGQEVTMRCQPILGHNTVFWYRQTMMQGLELLAYFRNRAPLDDSGMPKDRFSAEMPDATLATLKIQPSEPRDSAVYFCASGLIGLNTGELFFGEGSRLTVL.

In this sample, this clonotype turned up many times. The J gene is TRBJ2-7, the V gene TRBV3-1; 7 bases map to TRBD1. CDR1 is LGHDT and CDR2 is YNNKEL in the germline V gene (reference sequence). CDR3 size: 17 residues. The ends lost 8 bases at V and 5 bases at J; junction bases unmatched: 21. The CDR3 is CASASSEWGTEGNEQYF. The CDR3 DNA follows: TGTGCCAGCGCCTCCTCGGAATGGGGGACAGAGGGGAACGAGCAGTACTTC.

The gene calls are TRBV10-3 and TRBJ1-2; 9 bases are shared with TRBD1. With V trimmed by 3 bases and J by 2 bases, 1 base remained unmatched. Germline V gene lookup returns CDR1 ENHRY and CDR2 SYGVKD. CDR3 length equals 14 residues. The CDR3 sequence is CAISDGQGNYGYTF. The DNA for the CDR3 is TGTGCCATCAGTGACGGACAGGGGAACTATGGCTACACCTTC.

This chain connects TRBV12-3 or TRBV12-4 to TRBJ1-4; 10 bases are a match to TRBD1. There are 15 residues in the CDR3. J gave up 7 bases and V 4 bases, and 6 bases lay outside the gene matches. The CDR3 region is CASSSATGGGEKLFF. DNA of the CDR3: TGTGCCAGCAGTTCAGCGACAGGGGGCGGTGAAAAACTGTTTTTT.

This rearrangement joins TRBV29-1 to TRBJ1-5; a weak D match, TRBD1 (5 bases). Trimming cost V 4 bases and J 5 bases, with 12 bases left between them. Germline V lookup: CDR1 SQVTM, CDR2 ANQGSEA. The CDR3 spans 13 residues. In nucleotides, the CDR3 is TGCAGCGTTGCCCTCGACAGTCATCAGCCCCAGCATTTT. Translating gives CSVALDSHQPQHF.

The chain has TRBV4-3 and TRBJ1-1, with D hard to call. CDR1 and CDR2 (germline): LGHNA, YSLEER. This CDR3 comprises 13 residues. V dropped 0 bases and J dropped 11 bases, with 13 bases sitting between them. This chain's CDR3 is CASSQDQAGSAFF. CDR3 sequence (DNA): TGCGCCAGCAGCCAAGATCAGGCCGGGTCCGCTTTCTTT.

Only a few counts were recorded for this clonotype. The chain has TRBV5-6 and TRBJ2-7; D is possibly TRBD1 (6 bases). Germline V lookup: CDR1 SGHDT, CDR2 YYEEEE. The CDR3 totals 14 residues. Trimming removed 1 base from V and 1 base from J, with 9 bases in between. The DNA for the CDR3 is TGTGCCAGCAGCTTGCCCAGGGGTTCCTACGAGCAGTACTTC. Protein sequence: CASSLPRGSYEQYF.

With regard to this clonotype: Relative to the germline gene, one junction end is altered; a read error may explain this. The chain uses TRBV14 and TRBJ1-4; D is possibly TRBD1 (6 bases). CDR1 and CDR2 from the germline V gene are SGHDN and FVKESK. The CDR3 has 15 amino acids. The CDR3 DNA reads TGTGCCAGCAGCCAAGCGGGGGCAACTGATGAAAAACTGTTTTTT. As protein: CASSQAGATDEKLFF. The complete variable domain, with remaining parts taken from reference TRBV14 and TRBJ1-4, reads EAGVTQFPSHSVIEKGQTVTLRCDPISGHDNLYWYRRVMGKEIKFLLHFVKESKQDESGMPNNRFLAERTGGTYSTLKVQPAELEDSGVYFCASSQAGATDEKLFFGSGTQLSVL.

Note on this clonotype: Given a much more abundant clone one base away, this may be a read error. This sequence joins TRBV10-3 and TRBJ2-1; a weak D match, TRBD2 (7 bases). V lost 4 bases and J lost 8, with 24 bases in between. CDR1 is ENHRY and CDR2 is SYGVKD in the germline V gene. The CDR3 spans 17 residues. For the CDR3, the DNA is TGTGCCATCAGTGGCCAACCGGGGGGCGGGAAGAAGGATGAGCAGTTCTTC. Its translation: CAISGQPGGGKKDEQFF.

This clonotype was seen ten or more times. The chain uses TRBV7-8 and TRBJ2-5; D might be TRBD1 (6 bases). CDR1 and CDR2 from the germline V gene are SGHVS and FQNEAQ. The V end lost 2 bases, the J end lost 4 bases, and 20 bases lay between the germline ends. The CDR3 is made up of 17 amino acids. The CDR3 is CASSLPTTGPRGETQYF. CDR3 nucleotides: TGTGCCAGCAGCTTACCCACCACAGGACCCAGGGGAGAGACCCAGTACTTC.

This clonotype came up many times. The J gene is TRBJ1-1, the V gene TRBV11-2, with unresolved D. CDR3 length: 13 amino acids. V lost 4 bases and J 7 bases, leaving 13 bases between the germline ends. Germline CDR1 and CDR2: SGHAT and FQNNGV. Here the CDR3 reads CASSSPNLLEAFF. CDR3 DNA: TGTGCCAGCAGCTCCCCAAATCTCCTTGAAGCTTTCTTT.

This sequence joins TRBV6-1 and TRBJ1-6; maybe TRBD1 (6 bases). V was trimmed by 0 bases and J by 10 bases, leaving 16 bases between them. Germline CDR1 is MNHNS and CDR2 is SASEGT. The CDR3 spans 16 residues. CDR3 protein: CASSEAPRGIGSPLHF. CDR3 DNA sequence: TGTGCCAGCAGTGAAGCGCCCAGGGGAATTGGGTCACCCCTCCACTTT.

The sample holds many counts of this clonotype. The chain carries TRBV20-1 and TRBJ2-5; tentative D call: TRBD2 (6 bases). The CDR3 consists of 15 residues. V lost 3 bases and J lost 5, with 19 bases in between. Germline assignment: CDR1 DFQATT and CDR2 SNEGSKA (reference sequence). CDR3 residues: CSASLSGSLRETQYF. The CDR3 DNA follows: TGCAGTGCTAGTCTTAGCGGCTCCTTGAGGGAGACCCAGTACTTC.

The V gene is TRBV9, the J gene TRBJ1-5, with 7 bases identical to TRBD1. Germline CDR1 is SGDLS and CDR2 is YYNGEE. After removal of 1 base from V and 7 bases from J, the junction contained 8 bases not matched to a gene. The CDR3 is 15 residues long. The DNA of the CDR3 is TGTGCCAGCAGCGTAAGTGGGACAGAGGAGCAGCCCCAGCATTTT. Translated, it gives CASSVSGTEEQPQHF.

There are many counts of this clonotype. The gene calls are TRBV12-3 or TRBV12-4 and TRBJ1-5; D unresolved. The CDR3 is 14 residues long. V gave up 2 bases and J gave up 4 bases, with 9 bases separating them. In nucleotides, the CDR3 is TGTGCCAGCAGTTTAAGGTACCTTAATCAGCCCCAGCATTTT. The encoded protein is CASSLRYLNQPQHF.

This clonotype was detected ten times or more. This chain links TRBV7-2 with TRBJ2-3; the match to TRBD2 covers 11 bases. This CDR3 comprises 15 residues. The germline CDR1 and CDR2 sequences are SGHTA and FQGNSA. J gave up 6 bases and V 2 bases, and 4 bases lay outside the gene matches. The DNA for the CDR3 is TGTGCCAGCAGCTTACATAGCGGGAGGGTGGATACGCAGTATTTT. It yields the protein CASSLHSGRVDTQYF.